This T cell receptor beta chain was documented in a study of blood T cell repertoires in COVID-19. CDR1 and CDR2 from the germline V gene are SGHDT and YYEEEE. With V trimmed by 4 bases and J by 8 bases, 15 bases remained unmatched. CDR3 length: 16 residues. Assay used: immunoSEQ multiplex PCR; TCRdb lists only in-frame clones, some missing. This table holds 200,000 to 300,000 clones, 85% found once. The genes are TRBV5-6 and TRBJ1-2, with TRBD1 matching over 9 bases. The TCR was taken from a woman aged 50 to 60 with acute COVID-19. The sequenced sample was PBMCs or T cells enriched from blood (not recorded which). The CDR3 protein is CASSPSWGTGSWGYTF. The CDR3 DNA sequence: TGTGCCAGCAGCCCGAGCTGGGGGACAGGGAGTTGGGGCTACACCTTC.